The TCR beta chain under discussion was sequenced for a study of early T cells in non-severe SARS-CoV-2 infection. Background on the study: The chains were unpaired, and the sequenced material was bulk RNA from unsorted whole blood.

This clonotype was recorded a few times. Individual cDNA molecules were tagged with unique molecular identifiers. TCRdb redid the calling of the 5' RACE reads with MiXCR, one entry per CDR3 protein. The table has some 55,000 distinct CDR3 sequences, approximately 12% seen once. The CDR3 is 15 amino acids. With 4 bases clipped from V and 5 bases from J, the junction kept 6 bases outside the gene matches. Germline CDR1 MDHEN, CDR2 SYDVKM. The receptor's source is an adult who was a healthcare worker with PCR-confirmed SARS-CoV-2 infection or an uninfected control (not recorded which). Sequenced: whole blood. The chain has TRBV28 and TRBJ2-1; 9 bases fit TRBD1. The CDR3 DNA sequence: TGTGCCAGCAGTTCGGCCGGGACAGGGAACAATGAGCAGTTCTTC. Translating it yields CASSSAGTGNNEQFF.